A selection of T cell receptor beta chains follows, all from one sample in a study of Ad26.COV2.S vaccination and SARS-CoV-2 variants. Repertoires were generated with immunoSEQ multiplex PCR, while TCRdb's copy carries only in-frame clones and drops some. In the table there are 500,000 or so clones, around 90% of which are singletons. The material was peripheral blood, obtained in a trial of Ad26.COV2.S vaccine versus placebo. The receptors shown here come from a person between 18 and 65 years old who received the Ad26.COV2.S COVID-19 vaccine or a placebo. Each CDR3 is given with its conserved first and last residue. Size tells how often a clone was seen (once, few, many) or the class of an expanded clone, and some rows leave it out.

cdr3_length,clone_size,v_call,j_call,cdr3_aa
16,.,TRBV28,TRBJ1-6,CASSLVGGRASSPLHF
15,.,TRBV27,TRBJ2-1,CASNRLAGEEVGQFF
15,.,TRBV30,TRBJ1-6,CAWSVGRTTNSPLHF
14,.,TRBV24-1,TRBJ1-5,CATSGVGTDQPQHF
14,.,TRBV30,TRBJ2-1,CAWSAHSWMAEQFF
15,.,TRBV6-1,TRBJ1-3,CASSDGGARGNTIYF
16,.,TRBV7-6,TRBJ1-1,CASSFLKRTENTEAFF
13,.,TRBV25-1,TRBJ1-4,CASRGASNEKLFF
14,.,TRBV7-8,TRBJ2-7,CASTRLAGPYEQYF
13,few,TRBV2,TRBJ2-7,CARGDRVSYEQYF
14,.,TRBV9,TRBJ2-2,CASSAVVGFGELFF
13,.,TRBV28,TRBJ1-2,CATRGGRNYGYTF
14,.,TRBV14,TRBJ1-1,CASSQGRMGTEAFF
16,.,TRBV7-2,TRBJ1-2,CASSLEGSGANYGYTF
14,few,TRBV5-6,TRBJ1-4,CASSLLGGNEKLFF
13,.,TRBV30,TRBJ2-5,CAWSVQGMATQYF
16,.,TRBV18,TRBJ2-5,CASSPRGQTRRETQYF
16,.,TRBV5-1,TRBJ1-1,CASSSRAQQVLTEAFF
15,.,TRBV6-5,TRBJ1-4,CASRLGPTSNEKLFF
13,once,TRBV29-1,TRBJ2-7,CSVQAGLGYEQYF
14,.,TRBV11-1,TRBJ2-5,CASSFGQGGETQYF
14,.,TRBV5-4,TRBJ2-5,CASSFRGRKETQYF
16,.,TRBV18,TRBJ2-1,CASSPPGSPGGGEQFF
17,.,TRBV7-2,TRBJ1-3,CASSPAAGRFSGNTIYF
19,.,TRBV5-4,TRBJ2-1,CASSSPGLAGGPTGNEQFF
14,.,TRBV7-2,TRBJ2-1,CASSLRLADNEQFF
13,.,TRBV30,TRBJ2-3,CAWSAWQTDTQYF
14,.,TRBV29-1,TRBJ2-1,CSVEGQVGDNEQFF
14,.,TRBV6-2/TRBV6-3,TRBJ1-2,CASSYSISNYGYTF
15,.,TRBV9,TRBJ1-6,CASSGTGGLNSPLHF
13,.,TRBV5-4,TRBJ1-1,CASSSQGLAEAFF
14,.,TRBV5-1,TRBJ2-7,CASSSGGGMDEQYF
15,.,TRBV27,TRBJ2-1,CASSLNRVTYNEQFF
13,.,TRBV6-5,TRBJ2-1,CASSYYGGNEQFF
15,.,TRBV30,TRBJ1-2,CAWTPRTAGGYGYTF
11,.,TRBV6-6,TRBJ2-7,CASSQEYEQYF
15,.,TRBV25-1,TRBJ2-7,CASLDWGGGSYEQYF
18,.,TRBV7-6,TRBJ2-3,CASSLLQTANPSTDTQYF
15,.,TRBV7-9,TRBJ1-6,CASSLDKNPNSPLHF
14,.,TRBV4-3,TRBJ1-1,CASSLQPGNTEAFF
14,.,TRBV29-1,TRBJ2-1,CSVIQTSSDNEQFF
16,.,TRBV11-1,TRBJ2-3,CASSATGLASDDTQYF
11,.,TRBV20-1,TRBJ2-1,CSASGNNEQFF
16,.,TRBV7-9,TRBJ2-3,CASSARGGERTDTQYF
14,.,TRBV9,TRBJ2-3,CASSVRQDTDTQYF
14,.,TRBV28,TRBJ1-1,CASSLHAGSVEAFF
14,once,TRBV19,TRBJ1-2,CASRFDRGLRGYTF
16,.,TRBV19,TRBJ1-2,CASSTPVGDANYGYTF
14,.,TRBV7-7,TRBJ2-2,CASSLRRDTGELFF